A selection of T cell receptor beta chains follows, all from one sample in a study of vaccination and CD4 T cells after COVID-19. TCRdb reprocessed the PCR reads via MiXCR and lists one record per CDR3 protein. The sample yields roughly 5,400 distinct CDR3 sequences, around half seen once. These receptors' antigens are unknown. The material sequenced was CD4+ T cells from blood, cultured in vitro. The receptor source for this set is a human donor who had recovered from COVID-19. The CDR3 runs from the conserved cysteine through the conserved F or W. The order of the fields is J gene, clone size, V gene, CDR3 protein. Size is stated for part of the rows, as once, few or many counts, or as a class when the clone is expanded.

TRBJ1-2 . TRBV12-3/TRBV12-4 CASSVGQSYGYTF
TRBJ2-5 few TRBV7-8 CASSRSQETQYF
TRBJ2-7 . TRBV20-1 CSVGGGRNGDEQYF
TRBJ1-2 . TRBV20-1 CSARDQTNYGYTF
TRBJ2-3 . TRBV7-3 CASSLTSAGVADTQYF
TRBJ2-3 . TRBV6-5 CASSYPSPRTGLADTQYF
TRBJ1-5 . TRBV19 CASSPRDSDQPQHF
TRBJ2-3 . TRBV24-1 CATSEPYTDTQYF
TRBJ2-3 few TRBV20-1 CSAPPAAYASTDTQYF
TRBJ1-5 . TRBV5-6 CASSLASNQPQHF
TRBJ2-3 few TRBV18 CASSPIPLDTQYF
TRBJ2-3 few TRBV20-1 CSARNRRSTDTQYF
TRBJ1-1 . TRBV7-9 CASSIKTEAFF
TRBJ1-5 . TRBV7-3 CASSLTGDGNQPQHF
TRBJ2-2 few TRBV6-2/TRBV6-3 CASSYSSSGSRPNTGELFF
TRBJ2-7 . TRBV2 CASATGYYEQYF
TRBJ2-7 . TRBV19 CASSARGGTSGIYEQYF
TRBJ2-7 few TRBV6-1 CASKITGGAYEQYF
TRBJ1-2 . TRBV20-1 CSARIANYGYTF
TRBJ2-2 once TRBV20-1 CSASLRPHTGELFF
TRBJ2-5 few TRBV7-8 CASSLRGPQETQYF
TRBJ1-1 . TRBV4-1 CASSQRTGTGFSAFF
TRBJ1-6 few TRBV6-1 CASSEVYSSYNSPLHF
TRBJ1-1 . TRBV5-4 CASSLYGAGNTEAFF
TRBJ2-3 . TRBV19 CASSIVRGFDTQYF
TRBJ1-1 few TRBV19 CASSQRYRGSTEAFF
TRBJ2-3 few TRBV14 CASSPRGGLGDTQYF
TRBJ2-3 . TRBV21-1 CASNFLGLAGGQDTQYF
TRBJ1-1 . TRBV11-2 CASTRLHIGGNTEAFF
TRBJ2-2 . TRBV19 CASSILAGHTGELFF
TRBJ1-5 few TRBV7-8 CASSVRDLGNQPQHF
TRBJ1-1 . TRBV4-1 CASSQDRGLEAFF
TRBJ1-1 . TRBV19 CASSRIYTGTGWALNTEAFF
TRBJ2-3 . TRBV20-1 CSARDTGTGGGTDTQYF
TRBJ2-5 . TRBV2 CASSDSGGGTQYF
TRBJ2-7 . TRBV27 CASSLRLAGGLPGRNEQYF
TRBJ1-6 . TRBV4-3 CASSQADRAPNSPLHF
TRBJ2-7 few TRBV27 CASSPGDLYDEQYF
TRBJ1-2 few TRBV12-3/TRBV12-4 CASSPLYRTGGVYGYTF
TRBJ2-5 . TRBV20-1 CSARTGLHQETQYF
TRBJ2-3 . TRBV20-1 CSATREFGTDTQYF
TRBJ2-1 . TRBV7-8 CASSAIFHEQFF
TRBJ1-5 once TRBV6-5 CASSSNLLWGNQPQHF
TRBJ2-5 . TRBV7-2 CASSLVWPEGTQYF
TRBJ2-1 . TRBV20-1 CSASTSGRANEQFF
TRBJ1-6 . TRBV10-3 CAIGTQGADSPLHF
TRBJ2-3 . TRBV11-1 CASSLPELGADTQYF
TRBJ1-5 . TRBV6-1 CASLVPQHF
TRBJ2-5 few TRBV20-1 CSARGPEETQYF
TRBJ1-6 . TRBV18 CASSPDQGNGSPLHF